A selection of T cell receptor beta chains follows, all from one sample in a study of Tregs in tolerant kidney transplant recipients. Generated by immunoSEQ multiplex PCR, the TCRdb table keeps only in-frame clones and is missing some. The table has around 230,000 clones, 65% to 85% seen once. The sample taken for sequencing was CD4+ T cells from blood. Every receptor here comes from a human donor in good health. CDR3s include the opening cysteine and the closing phenylalanine or tryptophan. The D gene is left open where the match is weak. Expanded clones are given a class, and other clones once, few, many or no size at all.

v_call,clone_size,d_call,j_call,cdr3_nt,cdr3_aa
TRBV27,NA,NA,TRBJ1-1,TGTGCCAGCAGACGGCCCGGGACATCTAACACTGAAGCTTTCTTT,CASRRPGTSNTEAFF
TRBV7-2,NA,NA,TRBJ2-7,TGTGCCAGCAGCTCTCGGACGATAATCTCCTACGAGCAGTACTTC,CASSSRTIISYEQYF
TRBV6-1,NA,NA,TRBJ1-2,TGTGCCAGCAGGGAGACAGCTAACTATGGCTACACCTTC,CASRETANYGYTF
TRBV19,few,TRBD1,TRBJ1-2,TGTGCCAGTAAAGGCCAGGGGGGCGTAAGGGGCTACACCTTC,CASKGQGGVRGYTF
TRBV10-3,NA,NA,TRBJ2-1,TGTGCCATCAGACCCGAGGGGGAGAAGTTCTTC,CAIRPEGEKFF
TRBV7-9,NA,NA,TRBJ1-2,TGTGCCAGCAGCTCCCGAAATGGCTACACCTTC,CASSSRNGYTF
TRBV6-4,NA,TRBD2,TRBJ2-1,TGTGCCAGCGGCACCGGGACTAGCGGATACAATGAGCAGTTCTTC,CASGTGTSGYNEQFF
TRBV18,NA,TRBD2,TRBJ2-3,TGTGCCAGCTCACCACTAGCGGGAATGGCAGATACGCAGTATTTT,CASSPLAGMADTQYF
TRBV5-5,NA,TRBD1,TRBJ2-7,TGTGCCAGCAGAGTTACCGGGACAGGGTTCTTTTACGAGCAGTACTTC,CASRVTGTGFFYEQYF
TRBV4-1,NA,TRBD1,TRBJ2-4,TGCGCCAGCAGCCACTATCCGAAGGACAGGGACGGCATTCAGTACTTC,CASSHYPKDRDGIQYF
TRBV27,NA,NA,TRBJ1-1,TGTGCCAGCAGCCCACAGGAGATGAACACTGAAGCTTTCTTT,CASSPQEMNTEAFF
TRBV20-1,NA,NA,TRBJ1-3,TGCAGTGCTAGCCCCCTGAACACCATATATTTT,CSASPLNTIYF
TRBV6-5,NA,NA,TRBJ1-2,TGTGCCAGCTCCATGGATGACTCCCAGGCCTATGGCTACACCTTC,CASSMDDSQAYGYTF
TRBV2,few,NA,TRBJ2-7,TGTGCCAGCACTGGAGGAGGGGATGCGTACTTC,CASTGGGDAYF
TRBV7-9,NA,NA,TRBJ2-7,TGTGCCAGCAGCTTACCCACGGACTACGAGCAGTACTTC,CASSLPTDYEQYF
TRBV25-1,NA,TRBD2,TRBJ2-1,TGTGCCAGCTTAGCGGGAGTCTCCTACAATGAGCAGTTCTTC,CASLAGVSYNEQFF
TRBV6-5,NA,NA,TRBJ1-3,TGTGCCAGCAGTCGGGACGGAACTGGAAACACCATATATTTT,CASSRDGTGNTIYF
TRBV6-4,NA,TRBD2,TRBJ2-3,TGTGCCAGCAGTTCCGGACTAGCGGGGGATACGCAGTATTTT,CASSSGLAGDTQYF
TRBV7-2,NA,TRBD1,TRBJ2-1,TGTGCCAGCAGATCCACCGGGACAGGGAACGGTGAGCAGTTCTTC,CASRSTGTGNGEQFF
TRBV11-3,once,NA,TRBJ2-5,TGTGCCAGCAGCTTAGATAGGGGGACCCAGTACTTC,CASSLDRGTQYF
TRBV10-1,NA,TRBD2,TRBJ2-7,TGCGCCAGCAGTGACCCGGGACTAGCGGCCTACGAGCAGTACTTC,CASSDPGLAAYEQYF
TRBV10-3,NA,TRBD1,TRBJ1-2,TGTGCCATCAGTGAGTCGACAGGGCCCTCTGGCTATGGCTACACCTTC,CAISESTGPSGYGYTF
TRBV10-3,few,NA,TRBJ2-7,TGTGCCATCAGTGGGTCAGGGGCTTACTACGAGCAGTACTTC,CAISGSGAYYEQYF
TRBV7-2,NA,NA,TRBJ1-2,TGTGCCAGCAGCTTTCCAGGGAATTTGTACTATGGCTACACCTTC,CASSFPGNLYYGYTF
TRBV7-3,NA,NA,TRBJ2-2,TGTGCCAGCAGCTTAACATGGGGGACCGGGGAGCTGTTTTTT,CASSLTWGTGELFF
TRBV19,NA,TRBD1,TRBJ1-1,TGTGCCAGTAGTTCGGGACAGGGGGCTTTGCGGGCTTTCTTT,CASSSGQGALRAFF
TRBV6-1,NA,TRBD1,TRBJ2-4,TGTGCCAGCACTCGGACAGGGAGAAACATTCAGTACTTC,CASTRTGRNIQYF
TRBV5-1,few,TRBD1,TRBJ1-1,TGCGCCAGCAGCCCGAGACAGGGGGGTGACACTGAAGCTTTCTTT,CASSPRQGGDTEAFF
TRBV7-3,NA,TRBD2,TRBJ2-2,TGTGCCAGCAGCCCCTATAGCGGGGGGAACACCGGGGAGCTGTTTTTT,CASSPYSGGNTGELFF
TRBV13,NA,NA,TRBJ2-3,TGTGCCAGCAGCTTAGGCGGGGGTCTCACAGATACGCAGTATTTT,CASSLGGGLTDTQYF
TRBV18,NA,NA,TRBJ2-3,TGTGCCAGCTCAACGGAACTAAAGTCAGATACGCAGTATTTT,CASSTELKSDTQYF
TRBV7-9,NA,NA,TRBJ2-3,TGTGCCAGCAGCTTAGCGAGACCTCCGGTTGGGGGGTCGCAGTATTTT,CASSLARPPVGGSQYF
TRBV27,NA,NA,TRBJ2-5,TGTGCCAGCAGACTATCGGGTGTCGGCGAGACCCAGTACTTC,CASRLSGVGETQYF
TRBV2,once,TRBD1,TRBJ1-2,TGTGCCAGTTACCGGGACAGAGGATATGGCTACACCTTC,CASYRDRGYGYTF
TRBV18,NA,NA,TRBJ2-3,TGTGCCAGCTCACCCACAGATACGCAGTATTTT,CASSPTDTQYF
TRBV11-3,NA,TRBD2,TRBJ2-2,TGTGCCAGCAGCCGGGGGACTAGCGGGGGAGCCTTGAACACCGGGGAGCTGTTTTTT,CASSRGTSGGALNTGELFF
TRBV18,NA,NA,TRBJ1-2,TGTGCCAGCTCGCGTAAGGTGATTGATGGCTACACCTTC,CASSRKVIDGYTF
TRBV6-5,few,TRBD1,TRBJ1-1,TGTGCCAGCAGCCGGGGGGACAGACTGAACACTGAAGCTTTCTTT,CASSRGDRLNTEAFF
TRBV5-8,NA,NA,TRBJ1-4,TGTGCCAGCAGCGTTCCCAATGAAAAACTGTTTTTT,CASSVPNEKLFF
TRBV7-9,NA,NA,TRBJ1-3,TGTGCCAGCAGCTCGGAGGGGTACGGAAACACCATATATTTT,CASSSEGYGNTIYF
TRBV7-6,once,TRBD2,TRBJ2-3,TGTGCCAGCAGCTTAGTAGGCGGGGGAATCACAGATACGCAGTATTTT,CASSLVGGGITDTQYF